This TCR beta chain was obtained from a study of OX40 agonist ivuxolimab in advanced cancers. Generated by immunoSEQ multiplex PCR, the TCRdb table keeps only in-frame clones and is missing some. The repertoire holds about 33,000 clones, with around 80% as singletons. Germline assignment: CDR1 SGHTA and CDR2 FQGNSA. After removal of 5 bases from V and 0 bases from J, the junction contained 10 bases not matched to a gene. The CDR3 is 19 residues long. This receptor was taken from an adult with an advanced solid tumor such as melanoma, head and neck, liver or kidney cancer. The chain employs TRBV7-2 and TRBJ2-3; 14 bases agree with TRBD2. Here the sequenced sample was CD4+ or CD8+ T cells sorted from blood, taken in a trial of the OX40 agonist ivuxolimab. CDR3 bases: TGTGCCAGCAGCGTAAAAGTTGGACTAGCGGGGGGCAGCACAGATACGCAGTATTTT. It yields the protein CASSVKVGLAGGSTDTQYF.